The clone carrying this T cell receptor beta chain was detected only a few times. Its antigen is undetermined. Template switching by 5'RACE produced TCR cDNA, adding a universal primer site and UMIs. TCRdb reprocessed the 5' RACE reads with MiXCR, giving one entry per CDR3 protein. The table includes some 350,000 distinct CDR3 sequences, around 10% detected once. The source of the sample is a study of T cells after yellow fever vaccination. Findings and limits, study-wide: Contaminants from the bulk population, in the form of abundant clonotypes, could be found in FACS-sorted repertoires. By day 5 rather than day 15, the secondary response had peaked, though it was weaker.

Germline V lookup: CDR1 SGHRS, CDR2 YFSETQ. This CDR3 spans 17 amino acids. V dropped 4 bases and J dropped 4; count of bases not matched to a gene: 8. The V gene is TRBV5-1, the J gene TRBJ2-1; 13 bases fit TRBD2. The specimen was PBMCs, collected on the day of the first yellow fever vaccination. This TCR derives from a young man who received the YFV17D yellow fever vaccine. This CDR3 reads CASSHGTSGAGYNEQFF. The DNA for the CDR3 is TGCGCCAGCAGCCACGGGACTAGCGGGGCCGGATACAATGAGCAGTTCTTC.